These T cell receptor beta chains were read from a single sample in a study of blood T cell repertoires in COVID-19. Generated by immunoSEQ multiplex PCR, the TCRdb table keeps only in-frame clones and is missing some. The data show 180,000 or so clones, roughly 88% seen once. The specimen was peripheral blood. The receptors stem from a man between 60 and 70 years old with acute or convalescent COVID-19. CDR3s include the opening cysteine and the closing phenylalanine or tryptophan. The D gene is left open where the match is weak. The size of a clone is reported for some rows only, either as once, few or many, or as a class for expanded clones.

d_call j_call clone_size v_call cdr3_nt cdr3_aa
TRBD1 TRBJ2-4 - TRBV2 TGTGCCAGCCATTCCGGGACAGGGAAGGCGCACATTCAGTACTTC CASHSGTGKAHIQYF
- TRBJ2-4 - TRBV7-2 TGTGCCAGCAGCTTAGGAGGGCTCAAAAACATTCAGTACTTC CASSLGGLKNIQYF
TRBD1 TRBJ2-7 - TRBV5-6 TGTGCCAGCAGTTCGGGACAGGGGCCCTACGAGCAGTACTTC CASSSGQGPYEQYF
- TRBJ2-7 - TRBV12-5 TGTGCTCCGGGCAGGGGGGCGAGGGAGCAGTACTTC CAPGRGAREQYF
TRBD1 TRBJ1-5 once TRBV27 TGTGCCAGCAGTTGGGACAGGTATAGCAATCAGCCCCAGCATTTT CASSWDRYSNQPQHF
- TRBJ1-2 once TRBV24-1 TGTGCCACCAGCCCCGGGACTGTTTATGGCTACACCTTC CATSPGTVYGYTF
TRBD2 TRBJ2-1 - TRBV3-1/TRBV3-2 TGTGCCAGCAGCCAAGCACTAGCGGGAGGGTATGAGCAGTTCTTC CASSQALAGGYEQFF
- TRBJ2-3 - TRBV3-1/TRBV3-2 TGTGCCAGCAGCCACGTAGCGCGAACTAGCACAGATACGCAGTATTTT CASSHVARTSTDTQYF
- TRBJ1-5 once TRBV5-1 TGCGCCAGCAGCGTTCTTGGGGGGGGCAATCAGCCCCAGCATTTT CASSVLGGGNQPQHF
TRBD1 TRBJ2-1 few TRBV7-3 TGTGCCAGCAGCAGAGAGGCAGGGGGCGGGTCCTACAATGAGCAGTTCTTC CASSREAGGGSYNEQFF
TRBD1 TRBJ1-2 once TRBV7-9 TGTGCCAGCAGCTTCGGGACAGCCTATGGCTACACCTTC CASSFGTAYGYTF
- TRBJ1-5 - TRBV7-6 TGTGCCAGCAGCTCCTCAGATAGCAATCAGCCCCAGCATTTT CASSSSDSNQPQHF
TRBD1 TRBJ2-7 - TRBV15 TGTGCCACCCGGGACAGCGCGCACTACGAGCAGTACTTC CATRDSAHYEQYF
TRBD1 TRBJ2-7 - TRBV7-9 TGTGCCAGCAGCTTAGGAACAGGGGAATACGAGCAGTACTTC CASSLGTGEYEQYF
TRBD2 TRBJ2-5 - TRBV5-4 TGTGCCAGCAAGACCGGGACTAGCGGGAGTGGGGAGACCCAGTACTTC CASKTGTSGSGETQYF
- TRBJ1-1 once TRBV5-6 TGTGCCAGCAGCGGCGGGACTTTGAACACTGAAGCTTTCTTT CASSGGTLNTEAFF
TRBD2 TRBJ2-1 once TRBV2 TGTGCCAGCAGCCTCGGGACTAGGAAGTTCTTC CASSLGTRKFF
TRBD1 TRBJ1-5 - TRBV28 TGTGCCAGCAGTTTAGGGTGGCAGGGGGTCTATCAGCCCCAGCATTTT CASSLGWQGVYQPQHF
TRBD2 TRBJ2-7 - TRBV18 TGTGCCAGCTCCGGGACTAGCGGGAATCTTGAAATCCGCTCCTACGAGCAGTACTTC CASSGTSGNLEIRSYEQYF
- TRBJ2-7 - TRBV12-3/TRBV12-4 TGTGCCAGCAGGAGGACGGGGATTTACGAGCAGTACTTC CASRRTGIYEQYF
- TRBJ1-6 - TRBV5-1 TGCGCCAGCAGCTTGGCCGGGAATTCACCCCTCCACTTT CASSLAGNSPLHF
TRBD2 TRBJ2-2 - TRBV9 TGTGCCAGCAGCGTAGCTACTAGCGGAGGGGGCACCGGGGAGCTGTTTTTT CASSVATSGGGTGELFF
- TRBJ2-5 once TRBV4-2 TGTGCCAGCAGCCAAGGGGCCAGGGACCAAGAGACCCAGTACTTC CASSQGARDQETQYF
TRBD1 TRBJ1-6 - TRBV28 TGTGCCAGCAGGGGACCGGGACAGGGAGGTTCACCCCTCCACTTT CASRGPGQGGSPLHF
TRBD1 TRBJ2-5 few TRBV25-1 TGTGCCAGCAGTGATAAGGACAGGGGTCGTGGGCGGCAAGAGACCCAGTACTTC CASSDKDRGRGRQETQYF
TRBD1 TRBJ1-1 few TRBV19 TGTGCCAGTACAAGAACAGGGGTTGGAGACACTGAAGCTTTCTTT CASTRTGVGDTEAFF
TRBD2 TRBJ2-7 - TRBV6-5 TGTGCCAGCAGTTACCCCGGGACTAGCCTATCCGACATTGACTTC CASSYPGTSLSDIDF
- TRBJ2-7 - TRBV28 TGTGCCAGCAGTTTATTCGCGACTCCCACCCACGAGCAGTACTTC CASSLFATPTHEQYF
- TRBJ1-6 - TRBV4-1 TGCGCCAGCAGCCCAGGTTGGTCACCCCTCCACTTT CASSPGWSPLHF
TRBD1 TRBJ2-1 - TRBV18 TGTGCCAGCTCACCGGGACAGGGGGCGAATGAGCAGTTCTTC CASSPGQGANEQFF
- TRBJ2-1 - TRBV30 TGTGCCTGGAGTGGAGGCGGGGTTGAGGGCAGCGTCGGGCAGTTCTTC CAWSGGGVEGSVGQFF
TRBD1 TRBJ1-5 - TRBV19 TGTGCCAGTAGTACCGGACAGGGGGTCAGGCAGCCCCAGCATTTT CASSTGQGVRQPQHF
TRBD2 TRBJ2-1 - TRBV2 TGTGCCGGGGGGACTAGCGGAAATGAGCAGTTCTTC CAGGTSGNEQFF
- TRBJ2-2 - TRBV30 TGTGCCTGGAGTGGTGTGACAATCCGCCGTACCGGGGAGCTGTTTTTT CAWSGVTIRRTGELFF
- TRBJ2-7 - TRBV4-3 TGCGCCAGCAGCCATGCCTTTACAGGGAGTCCCTACGAGCAGTACTTC CASSHAFTGSPYEQYF
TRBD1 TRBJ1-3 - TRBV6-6 TGTGCCAGCACCGACGGGGGACAGGGGACTGGAAACACCATATATTTT CASTDGGQGTGNTIYF
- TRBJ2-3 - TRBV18 TGTGCCAGCTCACCGTCAAGCACAGATACGCAGTATTTT CASSPSSTDTQYF
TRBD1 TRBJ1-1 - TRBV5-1 TGCGCCAGCAACGACAGGGGGCGGACTGAAGCTTTCTTT CASNDRGRTEAFF
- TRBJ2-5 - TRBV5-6 TGTGCCAGCAGCTTGGGGACATCGTCTCACTTC CASSLGTSSHF
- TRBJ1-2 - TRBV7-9 TGTGCCAGCAGCGAAGGAGGGTGGAATGGCTACACCTTC CASSEGGWNGYTF
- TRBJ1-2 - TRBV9 TGTGCCAGCAGCGAACCAGGGGCAGGGAACTATGGCTACACCTTC CASSEPGAGNYGYTF
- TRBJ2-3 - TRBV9 TGTGCCAGCACCGGGCAGGGCCCAGATACGCAGTATTTT CASTGQGPDTQYF